Below are 5 T cell receptor beta chains sequenced from a single sample in a study of control samples from healthy donors and cancer patients (TCRdb year 2020). The method behind the library was the immunoSEQ multiplex PCR assay. In TCRdb, the immuneACCESS table is reduced to in-frame sequences with V and J assigned. These tables do not hold every clone; where another copy was compared, an unresolved V gene accounts for under half, and the others remain unexplained. The sample yields 90,000 to 110,000 clones; about 80% were counted once. Of the sample, less than 15% is held by the ten largest clones. Sequencing was done on a sample of blood. These receptors were obtained from a woman between 45 and 60 years old in good health.

This chain uses TRBV5-1 with TRBJ2-7; 10 bases are a match to TRBD1. V shed 2 bases and J 5 bases; nucleotides not matched to a gene: 10. Germline assignment: CDR1 SGHRS and CDR2 YFSETQ. This CDR3 has 16 amino acids. CDR3 protein: CASSFVNRDRGHEQYF. CDR3 bases: TGCGCCAGCAGCTTCGTTAACCGGGACAGGGGCCACGAGCAGTACTTC.

The chain couples TRBV5-5 to TRBJ1-6, with D tentatively TRBD1 (5 bases). The CDR3 has 17 amino acids. V lost 4 bases and J 2 bases, leaving 16 bases between the germline ends. In germline, CDR1 is SGHKS, CDR2 YYEKEE (reference sequence). CDR3 nucleotide sequence: TGTGCCAGCAGCACCTGGGCGGGGACGGCCTATAATTCACCCCTCCACTTT. Encoded protein: CASSTWAGTAYNSPLHF.

V gene TRBV19 combines with J gene TRBJ2-5, with 11 bases lining up with TRBD2. Per the germline V gene, CDR1 is LNHDA and CDR2 is SQIVND (reference sequence). The CDR3 loop spans 16 amino acids. With V trimmed by 6 bases and J by 4 bases, 10 bases remained unmatched. The CDR3 loop reads CASSPGTSGLGETQYF. DNA for the CDR3: TGTGCCAGTAGCCCCGGGACTAGCGGCCTCGGAGAGACCCAGTACTTC.

CDR3 nucleotides: TGCGCCAGCAGCTCAACACAGGGAACGGGGGAGCTGTTTTTT. It codes for CASSSTQGTGELFF. The chain joins TRBV5-1 to TRBJ2-2, with D perhaps TRBD1 (6 bases). Germline V CDR1 and CDR2: SGHRS, YFSETQ. This CDR3 has 14 amino acids. Trimming left V 3 bases short and J 8 bases short, with 14 bases between.

The J gene is TRBJ2-4, the V gene TRBV4-3; possible D gene TRBD2, 6 bases. This CDR3 contains 15 residues. Germline values: CDR1 LGHNA, CDR2 YSLEER. V was pared by 2 bases and J by 0 bases, with 8 bases between. CDR3 sequence (DNA): TGCGCCAGCAGCCAATTGGGACTAGCCAAAAACATTCAGTACTTC. Translating it yields CASSQLGLAKNIQYF.